This T cell receptor beta chain was recorded in a study of post-analysis software for immune sequencing data. General observations from the study: In patients, about 5 TRBV segments were more frequent than in controls, with TRBV5-6, TRBV5-1 and TRBV20-1 among them.

Unique-molecular-identifier-tagged TCR beta cDNA libraries were used. TCRdb fed the PCR reads into MiXCR, producing one record per CDR3 protein. The sample holds about 460,000 distinct CDR3 sequences, nearly 45% seen once. Points on this clonotype: Its antigen remains unidentified.

Germline assignment: CDR1 DFQATT and CDR2 SNEGSKA (reference sequence). The ends were cut back, 1 base at V and 7 bases at J, with 11 bases in the middle. The CDR3 runs 13 residues. This TCR was sampled from a girl aged 5-17 years with multiple sclerosis. V and J are TRBV20-1 and TRBJ1-5; the D gene is possibly TRBD1 (5 bases). The sample was blood. The CDR3 sequence: CSARAGTWQPQHF. The CDR3 bases are TGCAGTGCTAGAGCAGGGACCTGGCAGCCCCAGCATTTT.